This T cell receptor beta chain was found in a study of Graves' ophthalmopathy and Graves' hyperthyroidism. Amplification from RNA transcripts yielded the TCR beta CDR3 regions. In the first round, RT-PCR was carried out with HTBI primers, and a multiplex PCR formed the second round. Using its own MiXCR run on the multiplex PCR reads, TCRdb lists one record per CDR3 protein. The sample records about 550,000 distinct CDR3 sequences, about 35% being singletons. On this clonotype itself: Its antigen remains unknown.

Germline lookup yields CDR1 DFQATT and CDR2 SNEGSKA (reference sequence). This CDR3 contains 16 residues. V lost 0 bases to trimming and J lost 7 bases, with 22 bases between them. Study-wide results and caveats: Blood was where most expanded thyroid clonotypes above 0.001 frequency also turned up.

The source material was peripheral blood or thyroid tissue (not recorded which). V gene TRBV20-1 combines with J gene TRBJ2-7, with D perhaps TRBD1 (6 bases). The clonotype was recovered from an adult man with Graves' hyperthyroidism. CDR3 coding DNA: TGCAGTGCTAGAGATCCGGCGGCAGGGGTAACCGGGGAGCAGTACTTC. It yields the protein CSARDPAAGVTGEQYF.